One and the same sample provided the 18 T cell receptor beta chains below, sequenced in a study of response to subunit inactivated influenza vaccine. TCRdb called the RT-PCR reads again in MiXCR, with one record for every CDR3 protein. The sample holds over 650,000 distinct CDR3 sequences, 15% to 20% seen once. The material was PBMCs from blood, obtained approximately 5 days after vaccination. The receptor set was obtained from a man aged 50 or older who received an inactivated influenza vaccine.

The table lists this clonotype with a few counts. This CDR3 is CASSTARGNAFF. CDR3 nucleotides: TGTGCCAGCAGTACGGCCAGGGGTAACGCTTTCTTT. The V call is TRBV27, the J call TRBJ1-1; TRBD1 might be the D (6 bases). This CDR3 is built from 12 residues. Trimming stripped 5 bases from V and 11 bases from J, with 15 bases between. Per the germline V gene, CDR1 is MNHEY and CDR2 is SMNVEV (reference sequence).

This clonotype was picked up a small number of times. The V gene is TRBV10-3, the J gene TRBJ2-6; TRBD1 aligns across 8 bases. The CDR3 runs to 18 residues. The V gene end was trimmed by 2 bases and the J gene end by 1 base; junction bases not matched to a gene: 7. Germline V CDR1 and CDR2: ENHRY, SYGVKD. CDR3 sequence reads: CAISETGGSLSGANVLTF. As DNA, the CDR3 is TGTGCCATCAGTGAGACAGGGGGTTCTCTGTCTGGGGCCAACGTCCTGACTTTC.

V is TRBV20-1 and J is TRBJ2-5; D possibly matches TRBD1 or TRBD2 (7 bases each). The CDR3 totals 16 residues. The V end was cut by 0 bases, the J end by 7 bases, with 21 bases between. CDR1 and CDR2 from the germline V gene are DFQATT and SNEGSKA (reference sequence). The DNA of the CDR3 is TGCAGTGCTAGAGATTGGGGACTAACGCCAGGGGGGACCCAGTACTTC. It is translated as CSARDWGLTPGGTQYF.

This clonotype was detected a few times. The chain couples TRBV5-1 to TRBJ2-3; D might be TRBD1 (6 bases). Germline-derived CDR1 and CDR2 are SGHRS and YFSETQ. The CDR3 runs 16 residues. Trimming shortened V by 0 bases and J by 6 bases, and 17 bases separated the two germline ends. DNA for the CDR3: TGCGCCAGCAGCTTGGGTGGGACAAAGAGACCGGATACGCAGTATTTT. It is translated as CASSLGGTKRPDTQYF.

This clonotype has only a few counts. The V call is TRBV5-1, the J call TRBJ2-1; D may be TRBD2 (5 bases). Germline V CDR1 and CDR2: SGHRS, YFSETQ. This CDR3 region has 15 residues. The germline V and J ends were trimmed by 0 bases and 4 bases, with 11 bases remaining between them. CDR3: CASSLAASNYNEQFF. Written as DNA, the CDR3 is TGCGCCAGCAGCTTGGCGGCTAGCAATTACAATGAGCAGTTCTTC.

The chain employs TRBV11-2 and TRBJ2-5; D is tentatively TRBD1 or TRBD2 (5 bases each). The V end was cut by 5 bases, the J end by 0 bases, with 13 bases between. The CDR3 totals 15 residues. Germline assignment: CDR1 SGHAT and CDR2 FQNNGV. The CDR3 DNA reads as TGTGCCAGCAGCCCCCTTGGGACCCACCAAGAGACCCAGTACTTC. This codes for CASSPLGTHQETQYF.

This chain links TRBV7-2 with TRBJ2-5, with D tentatively TRBD1 or TRBD2 (5 bases each). The V and J ends lost 5 bases and 4 bases respectively, with 14 bases between them. Looked up from germline, CDR1 is SGHTA and CDR2 is FQGNSA. The CDR3 loop spans 14 amino acids. This CDR3 is CASSPRGVIETQYF. In nucleotides, the CDR3 is TGTGCCAGCAGCCCTCGAGGGGTAATAGAGACCCAGTACTTC.

The CDR3 DNA follows: TGTGCCAGCAGCTTAGAAGCGGAGGGGGCCTACGAGCAGTACTTC. This gives the protein CASSLEAEGAYEQYF. The chain is built from TRBV7-2 and TRBJ2-7; D might be TRBD1 or TRBD2, each matching 6 bases. There are 15 residues in the CDR3. V gave up 1 base and J gave up 2 bases, with 12 bases separating them. Germline V lookup: CDR1 SGHTA, CDR2 FQGNSA.

The genes are TRBV20-1 and TRBJ1-1; TRBD1 is a possible D gene (5 bases). Looked up from germline, CDR1 is DFQATT and CDR2 is SNEGSKA (reference sequence). CDR3 size: 16 residues. V lost 2 bases and J lost 0, with 16 bases in between. The CDR3 bases are TGCAGTGCTAGACGGAACCGGGGCCATTTGAACACTGAAGCTTTCTTT. It is translated as CSARRNRGHLNTEAFF.

This clonotype appeared a few times. The rearrangement uses TRBV27 and TRBJ2-7; TRBD2 matches 8 bases. The CDR3 has 14 residues. The ends lost 6 bases at V and 2 bases at J; junction bases unmatched: 6. CDR1 is MNHEY and CDR2 is SMNVEV in the germline V gene (reference sequence). CDR3 sequence: CASSQLADAYEQYF. CDR3 bases: TGTGCCAGCAGCCAACTAGCGGACGCCTACGAGCAGTACTTC.

This rearrangement joins TRBV20-1 to TRBJ1-2; 9 bases are shared with TRBD1. Germline trimming cut 0 bases from V and 8 bases from J; bases unmatched to any gene: 10. CDR1 is DFQATT and CDR2 is SNEGSKA in the germline V gene (reference sequence). This CDR3 contains 15 residues. The CDR3 sequence is CSARETGGVFRGYTF. The CDR3 DNA sequence: TGCAGTGCTAGAGAGACAGGGGGAGTGTTCCGCGGCTACACCTTC.

J is TRBJ2-3 and V is TRBV20-1; 10 bases line up with TRBD1. CDR1 is DFQATT, CDR2 SNEGSKA, per germline (reference sequence). The ends lost 6 bases at V and 5 bases at J; junction bases unmatched: 11. The CDR3 spans 15 residues. The CDR3 nucleotides read TGCAGTGCGCCCAAGGGAGGGACAGGGGTAGATACGCAGTATTTT. It is translated as CSAPKGGTGVDTQYF.

The genes are TRBV15 and TRBJ2-2; 12 bases map to TRBD1. V lost 9 bases, J lost 4 bases, and 0 bases stayed unmatched. CDR3 length: 13 residues. Germline CDR1 LNHNV, CDR2 YYDKDF (reference sequence). CDR3 residues: CATGQGATGELFF. The CDR3 DNA sequence: TGTGCCACGGGACAGGGGGCCACCGGGGAGCTGTTTTTT.

The chain joins TRBV5-1 to TRBJ2-7, with D perhaps matching TRBD1 (5 bases). This CDR3 contains 14 residues. Germline V gene sequence: CDR1 SGHRS, CDR2 YFSETQ. Trimming removed 2 bases at V and 6 bases at J, with 15 bases between. This CDR3 reads CASSFDSTSGEQYF. DNA for the CDR3: TGCGCCAGCAGCTTTGACAGTACCTCGGGCGAGCAGTACTTC.

V and J are TRBV28 and TRBJ2-1; the D gene is possibly TRBD1 (6 bases). Germline V gene sequence: CDR1 MDHEN, CDR2 SYDVKM. CDR3 length equals 12 residues. The V end was cut by 7 bases, the J end by 6 bases, with 10 bases between. Here the CDR3 reads CASTGTFNEQFF. The CDR3 bases are TGTGCCAGCACCGGGACATTCAATGAGCAGTTCTTC.

This clonotype was observed a handful of times. V usage is TRBV9 and J usage is TRBJ1-2; 8 positions agree with TRBD1. The trim removed 4 bases at V and 9 bases at J, leaving 8 bases unmatched. Germline V gives CDR1 SGDLS, CDR2 YYNGEE. The CDR3 contains 13 residues. The CDR3 sequence: CASSRRTGWSYTF. In DNA, the CDR3 is TGTGCCAGCAGCCGCCGGACAGGGTGGAGCTACACCTTC.

This clonotype has a handful of counts. The chain joins TRBV20-1 to TRBJ2-1, with D hard to call. CDR3 length equals 14 residues. V lost 3 bases and J lost 5, with 14 bases in between. CDR1 and CDR2 from the germline V gene are DFQATT and SNEGSKA (reference sequence). The CDR3 sequence is CSASRQPVNNEQFF. CDR3 coding DNA: TGCAGTGCTAGTCGGCAACCAGTCAACAATGAGCAGTTCTTC.

The rearrangement links TRBV28 to TRBJ1-5, with TRBD1 as a possible D gene (6 bases). The CDR3 consists of 14 residues. The V end lost 9 bases, the J end lost 0 bases, and 12 bases lay between the germline ends. Germline V gene data show CDR1 as MDHEN and CDR2 as SYDVKM. CDR3 coding DNA: TGTGCCAGTCTTACAGGGCTTAGCAATCAGCCCCAGCATTTT. Protein: CASLTGLSNQPQHF.